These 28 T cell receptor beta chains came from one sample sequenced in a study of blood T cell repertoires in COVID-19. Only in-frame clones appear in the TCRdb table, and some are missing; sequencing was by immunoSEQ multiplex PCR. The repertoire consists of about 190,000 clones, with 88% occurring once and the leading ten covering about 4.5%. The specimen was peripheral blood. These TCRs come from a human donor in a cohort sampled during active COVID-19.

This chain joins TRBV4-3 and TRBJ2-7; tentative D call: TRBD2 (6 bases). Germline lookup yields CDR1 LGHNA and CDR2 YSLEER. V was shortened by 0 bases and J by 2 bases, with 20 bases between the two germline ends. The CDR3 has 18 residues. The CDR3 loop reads CASSQDPVGGKRPYEQYF. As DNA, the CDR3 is TGCGCCAGCAGCCAAGATCCGGTCGGGGGAAAAAGGCCCTACGAGCAGTACTTC.

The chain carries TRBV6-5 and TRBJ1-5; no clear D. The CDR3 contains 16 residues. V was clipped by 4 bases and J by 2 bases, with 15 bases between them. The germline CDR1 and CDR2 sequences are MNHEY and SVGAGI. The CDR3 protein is CASSSMTMRGNQPQHF. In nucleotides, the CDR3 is TGTGCCAGCAGTTCTATGACAATGCGGGGCAATCAGCCCCAGCATTTT.

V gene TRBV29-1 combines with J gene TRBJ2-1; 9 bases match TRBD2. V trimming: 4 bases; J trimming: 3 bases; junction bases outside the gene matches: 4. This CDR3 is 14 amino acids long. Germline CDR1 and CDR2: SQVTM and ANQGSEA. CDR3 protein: CSVGGGRDYNEQFF. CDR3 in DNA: TGCAGCGTTGGAGGCGGGAGGGACTACAATGAGCAGTTCTTC.

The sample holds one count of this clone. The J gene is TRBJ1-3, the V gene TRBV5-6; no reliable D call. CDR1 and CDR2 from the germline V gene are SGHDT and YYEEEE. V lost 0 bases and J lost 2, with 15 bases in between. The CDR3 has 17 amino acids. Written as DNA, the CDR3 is TGTGCCAGCAGCTTGGGCGGAGGGTACTTTACTGGAAACACCATATATTTT. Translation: CASSLGGGYFTGNTIYF.

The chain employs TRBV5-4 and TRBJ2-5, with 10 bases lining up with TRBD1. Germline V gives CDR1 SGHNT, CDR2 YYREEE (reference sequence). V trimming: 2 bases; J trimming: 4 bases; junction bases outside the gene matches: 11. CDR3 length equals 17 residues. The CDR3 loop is CASSFGRGQGIGETQYF. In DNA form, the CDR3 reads TGTGCCAGCAGCTTTGGTAGGGGACAGGGGATTGGAGAGACCCAGTACTTC.

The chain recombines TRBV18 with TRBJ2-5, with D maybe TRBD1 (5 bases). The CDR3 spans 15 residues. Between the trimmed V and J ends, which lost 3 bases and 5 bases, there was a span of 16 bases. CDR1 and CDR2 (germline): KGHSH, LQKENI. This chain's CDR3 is CASSPASGLFETQYF. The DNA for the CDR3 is TGTGCCAGCTCACCCGCTTCAGGGCTTTTCGAGACCCAGTACTTC.

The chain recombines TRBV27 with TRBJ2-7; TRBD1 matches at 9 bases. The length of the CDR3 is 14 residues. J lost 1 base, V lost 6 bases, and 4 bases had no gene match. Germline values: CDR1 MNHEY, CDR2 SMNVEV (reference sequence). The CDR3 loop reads CASRLTGGSYEQYF. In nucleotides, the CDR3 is TGTGCCAGCAGACTGACAGGGGGGTCCTACGAGCAGTACTTC.

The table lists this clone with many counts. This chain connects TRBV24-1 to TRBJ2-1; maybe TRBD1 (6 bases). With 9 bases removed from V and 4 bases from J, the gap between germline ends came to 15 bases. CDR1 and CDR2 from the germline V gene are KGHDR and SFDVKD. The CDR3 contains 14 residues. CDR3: CATFRQDRYNEQFF. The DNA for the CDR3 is TGTGCCACCTTTCGACAGGATAGATACAATGAGCAGTTCTTC.

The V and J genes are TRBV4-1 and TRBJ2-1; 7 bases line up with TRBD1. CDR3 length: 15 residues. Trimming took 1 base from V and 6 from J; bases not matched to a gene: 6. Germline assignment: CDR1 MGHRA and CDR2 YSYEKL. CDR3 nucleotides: TGCGCCAGCAGCCAAGGAGCCGACAGGGTCAATGAGCAGTTCTTC. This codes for CASSQGADRVNEQFF.

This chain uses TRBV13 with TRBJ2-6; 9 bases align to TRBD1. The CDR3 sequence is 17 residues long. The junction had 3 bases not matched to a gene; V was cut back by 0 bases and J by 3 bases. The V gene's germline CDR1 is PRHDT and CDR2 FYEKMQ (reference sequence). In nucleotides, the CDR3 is TGTGCCAGCAGCTTAGGACAGGGGGCCTATGGGGCCAACGTCCTGACTTTC. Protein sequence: CASSLGQGAYGANVLTF. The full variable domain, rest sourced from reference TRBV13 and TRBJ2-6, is AAGVIQSPRHLIKEKRETATLKCYPIPRHDTVYWYQQGPGQDPQFLISFYEKMQSDKGSIPDRFSAQQFSDYHSELNMSSLELGDSALYFCASSLGQGAYGANVLTFGAGSRLTVL.

CDR3 in amino acids: CASSPSGGPTYEQYF. CDR3 bases: TGTGCCAGCAGTCCCAGCGGGGGGCCCACCTACGAGCAGTACTTC. V gene TRBV27 combines with J gene TRBJ2-7; TRBD2 agrees at 9 bases. V was pared by 5 bases and J by 2 bases, with 7 bases of the junction left unmatched. Germline V gene sequence: CDR1 MNHEY, CDR2 SMNVEV (reference sequence). The CDR3 runs to 15 residues.

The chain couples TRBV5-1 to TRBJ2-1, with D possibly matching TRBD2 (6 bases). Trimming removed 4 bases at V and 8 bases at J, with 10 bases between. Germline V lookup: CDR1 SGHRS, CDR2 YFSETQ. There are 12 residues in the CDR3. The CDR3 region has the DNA TGCGCCAGCAGCCCTGGGGAGGATGAGCAGTTCTTC. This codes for CASSPGEDEQFF.

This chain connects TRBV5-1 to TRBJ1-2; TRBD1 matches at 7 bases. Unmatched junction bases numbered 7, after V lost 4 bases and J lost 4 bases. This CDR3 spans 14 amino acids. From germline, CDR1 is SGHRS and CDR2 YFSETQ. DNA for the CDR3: TGCGCCAGCAGCCCGGGACAGCCCTTCTATGGCTACACCTTC. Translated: CASSPGQPFYGYTF.

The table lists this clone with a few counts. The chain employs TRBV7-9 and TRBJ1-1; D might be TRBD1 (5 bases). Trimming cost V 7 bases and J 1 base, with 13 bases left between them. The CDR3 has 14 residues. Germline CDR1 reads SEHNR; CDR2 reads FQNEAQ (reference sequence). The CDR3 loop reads CASTQGGTNTEAFF. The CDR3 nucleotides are TGTGCCAGCACGCAGGGTGGAACGAACACTGAAGCTTTCTTT.

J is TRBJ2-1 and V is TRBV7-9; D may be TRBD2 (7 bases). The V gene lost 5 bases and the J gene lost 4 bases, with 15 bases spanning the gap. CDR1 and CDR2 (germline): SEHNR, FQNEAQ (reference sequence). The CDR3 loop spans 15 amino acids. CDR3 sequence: CASSRGASGYNEQFF. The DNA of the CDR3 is TGTGCCAGCAGCCGGGGGGCTAGCGGATACAATGAGCAGTTCTTC. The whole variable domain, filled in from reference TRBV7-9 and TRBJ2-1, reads DTGVSQNPRHKITKRGQNVTFRCDPISEHNRLYWYRQTLGQGPEFLTYFQNEAQLEKSRLLSDRFSAERPKGSFSTLEIQRTEQGDSAMYLCASSRGASGYNEQFFGPGTRLTVL.

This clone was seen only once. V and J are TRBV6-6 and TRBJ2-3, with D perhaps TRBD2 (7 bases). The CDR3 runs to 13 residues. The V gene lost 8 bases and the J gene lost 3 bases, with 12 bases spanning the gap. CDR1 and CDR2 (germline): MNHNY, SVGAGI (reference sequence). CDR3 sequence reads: CASAGEGTDTQYF. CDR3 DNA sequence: TGTGCCAGCGCAGGGGAGGGGACAGATACGCAGTATTTT.

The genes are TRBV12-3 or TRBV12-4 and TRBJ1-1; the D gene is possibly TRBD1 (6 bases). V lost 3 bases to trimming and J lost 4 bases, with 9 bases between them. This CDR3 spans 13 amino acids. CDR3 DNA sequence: TGTGCCAGCAGTTTCAGGGGCGTCACTGAAGCTTTCTTT. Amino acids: CASSFRGVTEAFF.

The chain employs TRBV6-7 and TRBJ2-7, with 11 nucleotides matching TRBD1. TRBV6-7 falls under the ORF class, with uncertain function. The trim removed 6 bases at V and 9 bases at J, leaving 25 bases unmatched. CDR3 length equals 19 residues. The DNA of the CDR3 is TGTGCCAGCAGCCACTCCAGAAGGAGGACAGGGGGCAAATTTCGAGGGCAGTACTTC. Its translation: CASSHSRRRTGGKFRGQYF.

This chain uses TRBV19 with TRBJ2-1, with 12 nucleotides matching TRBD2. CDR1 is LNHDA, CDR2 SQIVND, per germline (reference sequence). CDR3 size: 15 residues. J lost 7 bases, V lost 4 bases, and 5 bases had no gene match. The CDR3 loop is CASSTLAGGLNEQFF. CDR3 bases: TGTGCCAGTAGTACCCTAGCGGGAGGGCTTAATGAGCAGTTCTTC.

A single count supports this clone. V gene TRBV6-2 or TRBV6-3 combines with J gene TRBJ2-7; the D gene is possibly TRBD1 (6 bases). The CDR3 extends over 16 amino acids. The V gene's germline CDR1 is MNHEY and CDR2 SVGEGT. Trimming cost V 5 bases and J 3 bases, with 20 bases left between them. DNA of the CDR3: TGTGCCAGCAGTGTAACAGGGTTCCTAATAGACTACGAGCAGTACTTC. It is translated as CASSVTGFLIDYEQYF.

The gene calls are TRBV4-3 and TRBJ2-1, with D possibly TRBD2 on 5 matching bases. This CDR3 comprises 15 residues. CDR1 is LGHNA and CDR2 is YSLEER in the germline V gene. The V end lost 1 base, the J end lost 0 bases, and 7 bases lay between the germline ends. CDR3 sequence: CASSQGADSYNEQFF. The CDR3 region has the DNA TGCGCCAGCAGCCAAGGAGCGGACTCCTACAATGAGCAGTTCTTC.

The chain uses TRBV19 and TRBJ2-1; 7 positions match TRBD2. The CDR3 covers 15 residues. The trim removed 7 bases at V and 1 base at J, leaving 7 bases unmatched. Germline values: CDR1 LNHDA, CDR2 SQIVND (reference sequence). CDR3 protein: CASNTAGASYNEQFF. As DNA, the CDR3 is TGTGCCAGTAACACCGCGGGAGCTTCCTACAATGAGCAGTTCTTC.

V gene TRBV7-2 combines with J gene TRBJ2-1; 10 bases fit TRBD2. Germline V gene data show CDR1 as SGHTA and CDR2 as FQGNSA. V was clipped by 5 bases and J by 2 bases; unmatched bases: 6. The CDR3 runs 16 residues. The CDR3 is CASSPYSGRPYNEQFF. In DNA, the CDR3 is TGTGCCAGCAGCCCCTATAGCGGGAGGCCCTACAATGAGCAGTTCTTC.

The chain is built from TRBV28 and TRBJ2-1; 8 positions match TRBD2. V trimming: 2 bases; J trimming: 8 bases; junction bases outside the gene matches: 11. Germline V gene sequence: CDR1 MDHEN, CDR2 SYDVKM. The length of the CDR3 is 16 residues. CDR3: CASSLPGTRTSDEQFF. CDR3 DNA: TGTGCCAGCAGTTTACCTGGGACTAGGACTTCGGATGAGCAGTTCTTC.

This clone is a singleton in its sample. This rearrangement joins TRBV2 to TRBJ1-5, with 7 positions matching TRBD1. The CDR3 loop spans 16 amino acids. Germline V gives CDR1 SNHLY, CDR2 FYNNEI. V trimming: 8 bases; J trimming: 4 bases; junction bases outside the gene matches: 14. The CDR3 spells CASRSPGQVGNQPQHF. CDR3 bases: TGTGCCAGCCGGAGCCCCGGACAGGTGGGGAATCAGCCCCAGCATTTT.

The CDR3, as DNA: TGTGCCAGCGGAGCGGACATCTCAGGGGTTGGCTACACCTTC. Translating it yields CASGADISGVGYTF. The rearrangement joins TRBV6-5 to TRBJ1-2; D may be TRBD1 (6 bases). Trimming left V 8 bases short and J 7 bases short, with 20 bases between. The CDR3 loop spans 14 amino acids. The germline CDR1 and CDR2 sequences are MNHEY and SVGAGI.

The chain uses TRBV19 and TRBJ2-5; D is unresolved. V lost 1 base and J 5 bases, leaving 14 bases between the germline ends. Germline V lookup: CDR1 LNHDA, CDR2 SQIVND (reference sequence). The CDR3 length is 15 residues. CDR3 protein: CASSIVTRQRETQYF. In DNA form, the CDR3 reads TGTGCCAGTAGTATAGTCACCCGGCAGAGGGAGACCCAGTACTTC. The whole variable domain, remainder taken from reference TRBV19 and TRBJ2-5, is DGGITQSPKYLFRKEGQNVTLSCEQNLNHDAMYWYRQDPGQGLRLIYYSQIVNDFQKGDIAEGYSVSREKKESFPLTVTSAQKNPTAFYLCASSIVTRQRETQYFGPGTRLLVL.

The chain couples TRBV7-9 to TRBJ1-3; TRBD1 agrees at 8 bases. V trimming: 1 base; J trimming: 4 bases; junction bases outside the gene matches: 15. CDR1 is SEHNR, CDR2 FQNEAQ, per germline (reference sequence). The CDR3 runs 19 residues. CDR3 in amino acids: CASSLGWGTGPAGGNTIYF. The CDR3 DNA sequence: TGTGCCAGCAGCTTAGGCTGGGGGACAGGCCCAGCGGGAGGAAACACCATATATTTT.